This record looks at one T cell receptor (beta chain) sequence and its context. What it binds is unknown. This sample stems from a study of memory CD4+ T cells and cytomegalovirus serostatus. About the research overall: Of the healthy Belgian adults, fewer than 10 were CMV seropositive and approximately 24 seronegative.

Some clones are missing from TCRdb's copy, which holds only in-frame ones; the method was immunoSEQ multiplex PCR. The sample shows approximately 63,000 clones, around 81% of them seen only once. Single viable CD3+CD4+CD8-CD45RO+ cells were sorted as the memory CD4+ T cells. Donors' CMV status reflects serum IgG against pp150, pp28, p38, p52. Total CD4+ T cells were enriched by CD4 positive selection. Study-wide results and limits: The CMV-associated TCR signature appears largely within the CD4+ memory repertoire.

The V and J ends lost 5 bases and 7 bases respectively, with 13 bases between them. The CDR3 loop spans 13 amino acids. Germline loops: CDR1 SGHRS, CDR2 YFSETQ. The clonotype was recovered from an adult in good health and CMV-seronegative. Some clones in this sample may be carry-over from other donors' samples. Material for sequencing was memory CD4+ T cells from blood. This chain links TRBV5-1 with TRBJ2-4; the D gene is possibly TRBD1 (6 bases). Here the CDR3 DNA reads TGCGCCAGCAGGGGCTCAGGGGTGAACATTCAGTACTTC. Its translation is CASRGSGVNIQYF.